Following are 13 T cell receptor beta chains from one sample sequenced in a study of CD8+ T cells in alopecia areata. The treatment here: oral pan-JAK inhibitor, 5-10 mg twice daily. Following extraction, RNA underwent reverse transcription to cDNA, which served as the sequencing template. Generated by immunoSEQ multiplex PCR, the TCRdb table keeps only in-frame clones and is missing some. This sample carries over 90,000 clones, more than 75% of them seen once, and the ten largest clones take 11%. Sequenced here: CD8+ T cells sorted from blood, sampled at approximately week 30, from a patient treated with tofacitinib. The receptor set was obtained from a human donor with alopecia areata.

J is TRBJ2-1 and V is TRBV4-1, with TRBD2 identical over 8 bases. The CDR3 sequence is 16 residues long. The germline V gene encodes CDR1 MGHRA and CDR2 YSYEKL. V gave up 0 bases and J gave up 4 bases; unmatched junction bases: 5. CDR3 in amino acids: CASSQDRLAGYNEQFF. The CDR3 nucleotides are TGCGCCAGCAGCCAAGATCGTCTAGCGGGTTACAATGAGCAGTTCTTC.

The chain is built from TRBV7-9 and TRBJ2-1; D is ambiguous. CDR1 and CDR2 from the germline V gene are SEHNR and FQNEAQ (reference sequence). CDR3 length: 12 residues. Trimming pared 6 bases from V and 10 bases from J, leaving 13 bases between. The DNA of the CDR3 is TGTGCCAGCAGAGAACTTCAGCCAGAGCAGTTCTTC. This codes for CASRELQPEQFF. The full variable domain, its missing parts supplied by reference TRBV7-9 and TRBJ2-1, is DTGVSQNPRHKITKRGQNVTFRCDPISEHNRLYWYRQTLGQGPEFLTYFQNEAQLEKSRLLSDRFSAERPKGSFSTLEIQRTEQGDSAMYLCASRELQPEQFFGPGTRLTVL.

The chain uses TRBV29-1 and TRBJ2-1; D remains unclear. V was cut by 1 base and J by 0 bases, with 13 bases left in between. Germline-derived CDR1 and CDR2 are SQVTM and ANQGSEA. The CDR3 extends over 16 amino acids. The CDR3: CSVEGSARGSYNEQFF. Written as DNA, the CDR3 is TGCAGCGTTGAAGGGTCAGCCAGAGGCTCCTACAATGAGCAGTTCTTC.

The chain combines TRBV7-9 with TRBJ2-3; maybe TRBD2 (5 bases). The CDR3 runs 13 residues. Per germline, CDR1 SEHNR and CDR2 FQNEAQ (reference sequence). The V end lost 4 bases, the J end lost 5 bases, and 10 bases lay between the germline ends. The CDR3 region is CASSSDEGDTQYF. The CDR3 coding sequence is TGTGCCAGCAGCTCAGACGAGGGAGATACGCAGTATTTT.

The chain employs TRBV11-1 and TRBJ2-5, with 8 bases aligning to TRBD1. CDR1 SGHAT and CDR2 FQDESV come from the germline V gene (reference sequence). The CDR3 sequence is 16 residues long. Unmatched junction bases numbered 10, after V lost 5 bases and J lost 2 bases. CDR3 residues: CASSLRTGTLQETQYF. The CDR3 nucleotides are TGTGCCAGCAGCCTACGGACAGGGACCCTTCAAGAGACCCAGTACTTC.

DNA for the CDR3: TGTGCCAGCAGAGCTGGAGGCACTGAAGCTTTCTTT. This encodes CASRAGGTEAFF. The chain has TRBV27 and TRBJ1-1; unclear D gene. Trimming took off 6 bases at V and 4 bases at J, with 9 bases between the two ends. The CDR3 is 12 amino acids. In germline, CDR1 is MNHEY, CDR2 SMNVEV (reference sequence).

Details on this clone: Other DNA sequences from this sample encode an identical CDR3 as well. The chain carries TRBV6-5 and TRBJ2-7, with 13 bases lining up with TRBD2. Germline V CDR1 and CDR2: MNHEY, SVGAGI. The V and J ends lost 0 bases and 2 bases, in that order; junction bases with no gene match: 1. This CDR3 has 16 amino acids. Here the CDR3 reads CASSYSLAGGPYEQYF. For the CDR3, the DNA is TGTGCCAGCAGTTACTCACTAGCGGGAGGGCCCTACGAGCAGTACTTC.

The chain couples TRBV29-1 to TRBJ1-5, with TRBD1 identical over 8 bases. The CDR3 consists of 13 residues. The germline CDR1 and CDR2 sequences are SQVTM and ANQGSEA. The V gene end was trimmed by 4 bases and the J gene end by 7 bases; junction bases not matched to a gene: 6. CDR3 region: CSVVTGDYQPQHF. The CDR3 DNA reads TGCAGCGTTGTGACAGGGGATTACCAGCCCCAGCATTTT. Complete variable domain (other parts from reference TRBV29-1 and TRBJ1-5): SAVISQKPSRDICQRGTSLTIQCQVDSQVTMMFWYRQQPGQSLTLIATANQGSEATYESGFVIDKFPISRPNLTFSTLTVSNMSPEDSSIYLCSVVTGDYQPQHFGDGTRLSIL.

The chain carries TRBV6-5 and TRBJ1-2, with 8 bases lining up with TRBD1. V shed 6 bases, J shed 1 base, and the junction held 4 bases outside the gene matches. This CDR3 contains 14 residues. The V gene's germline CDR1 is MNHEY and CDR2 SVGAGI. This CDR3 reads CASRWTGSNYGYTF. CDR3 nucleotides: TGTGCCAGCAGGTGGACAGGGAGTAACTATGGCTACACCTTC.

The rearrangement joins TRBV7-8 to TRBJ1-2; a weak D match, TRBD1 (6 bases). V lost 0 bases, J lost 4 bases, and 12 bases lay in between. In germline, CDR1 is SGHVS, CDR2 FQNEAQ. This CDR3 has 15 residues. CDR3 sequence reads: CASSLAPGTLYGYTF. The CDR3 DNA reads as TGTGCCAGCAGCTTAGCACCAGGGACACTCTATGGCTACACCTTC.

The V call is TRBV2, the J call TRBJ2-6, with D perhaps matching TRBD1 or TRBD2 (5 bases each). The germline CDR1 and CDR2 sequences are SNHLY and FYNNEI. This CDR3 is 19 amino acids long. Trimming shortened V by 6 bases and J by 0 bases, and 21 bases separated the two germline ends. The CDR3 DNA reads TGTGCCAGCAGCATACGGGGCGGACTTTGGCTCTCTGGGGCCAACGTCCTGACTTTC. Its translation is CASSIRGGLWLSGANVLTF.

The CDR3 nucleotides are TGTGCCAGCAGCCCCCACGGTAATGAGCAGTTCTTC. The encoded protein is CASSPHGNEQFF. The genes are TRBV6-5 and TRBJ2-1; D is unclear. V shed 6 bases and J shed 7 bases, with 10 bases lying between them. There are 12 residues in the CDR3. Per germline, CDR1 MNHEY and CDR2 SVGAGI.

The chain uses TRBV9 and TRBJ2-7, with 12 bases that match TRBD2. The V gene end was trimmed by 3 bases and the J gene end by 6 bases; junction bases not matched to a gene: 10. This CDR3 comprises 16 residues. Germline CDR1 reads SGDLS; CDR2 reads YYNGEE. The CDR3 DNA follows: TGTGCCAGCAGCGCCGGACCTAGCGGGAGGGCCGGCGAGCAGTACTTC. Protein sequence: CASSAGPSGRAGEQYF.